The 28 T cell receptor beta chains below all came from one sample that was sequenced in a study of post-analysis software for immune sequencing data. Study-wide results and caveats: Compared with controls, patients had more of five TRBV segments, including TRBV5-6, TRBV5-1 and TRBV20-1.

Researchers reported that TCR beta cDNA libraries carried unique molecular identifiers. One entry per CDR3 protein, called by TCRdb with MiXCR from the PCR reads. The data show some 800,000 distinct CDR3 sequences, more than 45% seen once. Their specific antigens are unknown. The sequenced sample consisted of blood. The receptors stem from a girl aged 10-17 years with multiple sclerosis.

The rearrangement links TRBV4-1 to TRBJ1-5; 11 nucleotides align to TRBD1. CDR1 is MGHRA and CDR2 is YSYEKL in the germline V gene. The CDR3 spans 17 residues. J lost 6 bases, V lost 0 bases, and 7 bases had no gene match. CDR3 nucleotide sequence: TGCGCCAGCAGCCAAGAGGACCCGGGACAGGGGGTTCAGCCCCAGCATTTT. Residues: CASSQEDPGQGVQPQHF.

This clonotype occurred a few times. This chain connects TRBV3-1 to TRBJ1-1, with D possibly matching TRBD1 (6 bases). CDR1 is LGHDT, CDR2 YNNKEL, per germline (reference sequence). CDR3 length: 13 residues. V was shortened by 8 bases and J by 1 base, with 11 bases between the two germline ends. The chain's CDR3 is CASLDRTNTEAFF. The CDR3 DNA reads as TGTGCCAGCCTAGACAGGACGAACACTGAAGCTTTCTTT. The entire variable domain, with the rest obtained from reference TRBV3-1 and TRBJ1-1, is as follows: DTAVSQTPKYLVTQMGNDKSIKCEQNLGHDTMYWYKQDSKKFLKIMFSYNNKELIINETVPNRFSPKSPDKAHLNLHINSLELGDSAVYFCASLDRTNTEAFFGQGTRLTVV.

The chain employs TRBV7-9 and TRBJ1-2; D unresolved. V was cut by 8 bases and J by 10 bases, with 14 bases left in between. The CDR3 is made up of 11 amino acids. CDR1 and CDR2 from the germline V gene are SEHNR and FQNEAQ (reference sequence). The CDR3 DNA reads TGTGCCAGCCAGGCTGGGGATGACTACACCTTC. This translates into CASQAGDDYTF.

This chain uses TRBV24-1 with TRBJ2-5, with TRBD2 as a possible D gene (7 bases). The CDR3 contains 13 residues. V was trimmed by 3 bases and J by 7 bases, leaving 11 bases between them. Germline loops: CDR1 KGHDR, CDR2 SFDVKD. CDR3 amino acids: CATSDRGAGTQYF. The CDR3 nucleotides read TGTGCCACCAGTGATCGGGGGGCGGGGACCCAGTACTTC.

The CDR3 sequence is CAISGTSGYNEQFF. For the CDR3, the DNA is TGTGCCATCAGCGGGACTAGCGGTTACAATGAGCAGTTCTTC. The chain joins TRBV2 to TRBJ2-1; TRBD2 matches at 11 bases. J gave up 4 bases and V 10 bases, and 6 bases lay outside the gene matches. Per germline, CDR1 SNHLY and CDR2 FYNNEI. CDR3 length equals 14 residues.

There are many counts of this clonotype. The chain joins TRBV29-1 to TRBJ2-1, with 9 bases lining up with TRBD2. CDR1 SQVTM and CDR2 ANQGSEA come from the germline V gene. The CDR3 consists of 14 residues. After removal of 1 base from V and 8 bases from J, the junction contained 6 bases not matched to a gene. In DNA form, the CDR3 reads TGCAGCGTTGAAGTAGCGGGAGAACCCTATGAGCAGTTCTTC. Translated, it gives CSVEVAGEPYEQFF.

CDR3 protein: CASSPFSTSGGYNEQFF. The CDR3 DNA is TGTGCCAGCAGCCCCTTCTCGACTAGCGGAGGGTACAATGAGCAGTTCTTC. The chain carries TRBV6-6 and TRBJ2-1, with TRBD2 matching 9 bases. Germline CDR1 MNHNY, CDR2 SVGAGI (reference sequence). The J segment lost 4 bases and the V segment lost 6 bases, leaving 13 bases of the junction unmatched. The CDR3 is 17 amino acids.

The CDR3 spells CASSPRVAGVVDEQFF. For the CDR3, the DNA is TGCGCCAGCAGCCCGCGAGTAGCGGGAGTGGTGGATGAGCAGTTCTTC. The V gene is TRBV5-1, the J gene TRBJ2-1; 9 bases fit TRBD2. The J segment lost 8 bases and the V segment lost 4 bases, leaving 13 bases of the junction unmatched. This CDR3 contains 16 residues. CDR1 is SGHRS and CDR2 is YFSETQ in the germline V gene.

This clonotype was counted between two and nine times. The chain uses TRBV27 and TRBJ2-7; the D gene is possibly TRBD1 (6 bases). V was trimmed by 1 base and J by 3 bases, leaving 7 bases between them. Germline V CDR1 and CDR2: MNHEY, SMNVEV (reference sequence). This CDR3 is built from 13 residues. For the CDR3, the DNA is TGTGCCAGCAGTTTATTGGACAGCTACGAGCAGTACTTC. Translation gives CASSLLDSYEQYF.

This clonotype was found a few times. The CDR3 spells CASRRTSDGANVLTF. The CDR3 DNA is TGTGCCAGCAGACGAACGAGTGATGGGGCCAACGTCCTGACTTTC. V usage is TRBV12-3 or TRBV12-4 and J usage is TRBJ2-6; the D is unclear. The CDR3 consists of 15 residues. V was pared by 6 bases and J by 3 bases, with 12 bases between.

This clonotype turned up a few times. The genes are TRBV7-9 and TRBJ2-7; D not certain. The V end lost 5 bases, the J end lost 5 bases, and 13 bases lay between the germline ends. Germline CDR1 SEHNR, CDR2 FQNEAQ (reference sequence). The CDR3 loop spans 13 amino acids. CDR3 amino acids: CASSARIPNEQYF. DNA for the CDR3: TGTGCCAGCAGCGCCCGGATCCCGAACGAGCAGTACTTC.

This clonotype was seen a handful of times. The chain has TRBV24-1 and TRBJ2-3; unclear D gene. CDR1 and CDR2 (germline): KGHDR, SFDVKD. Trimming pared 3 bases from V and 4 bases from J, leaving 16 bases between. CDR3 length: 16 amino acids. The CDR3 spells CATSDPLKERADTQYF. Written as DNA, the CDR3 is TGTGCCACCAGTGATCCACTCAAAGAAAGAGCAGATACGCAGTATTTT.

J is TRBJ2-3 and V is TRBV7-2; 7 bases are a match to TRBD1. Trimming removed 6 bases from V and 0 bases from J; junction bases left unmatched: 3. The CDR3 consists of 14 residues. Germline V gives CDR1 SGHTA, CDR2 FQGNSA. In DNA, the CDR3 is TGTGCCAGCAGACAGGGGACGAGCACAGATACGCAGTATTTT. Amino acids: CASRQGTSTDTQYF. Full variable domain (remainder filled in from reference TRBV7-2 and TRBJ2-3): GAGVSQSPSNKVTEKGKDVELRCDPISGHTALYWYRQSLGQGLEFLIYFQGNSAPDKSGLPSDRFSAERTGGSVSTLTIQRTQQEDSAVYLCASRQGTSTDTQYFGPGTRLTVL.

The chain carries TRBV7-2 and TRBJ2-1; D is uncertain. CDR1 and CDR2 from the germline V gene are SGHTA and FQGNSA. This CDR3 spans 15 amino acids. Between the trimmed V and J ends, which lost 2 bases and 2 bases, there was a span of 10 bases. The CDR3 spells CASSLRSPAYNEQFF. CDR3 nucleotide sequence: TGTGCCAGCAGCTTAAGGTCCCCTGCCTACAATGAGCAGTTCTTC. Looking up the rest from reference TRBV7-2 and TRBJ2-1 gives the full variable domain: GAGVSQSPSNKVTEKGKDVELRCDPISGHTALYWYRQSLGQGLEFLIYFQGNSAPDKSGLPSDRFSAERTGGSVSTLTIQRTQQEDSAVYLCASSLRSPAYNEQFFGPGTRLTVL.

This clonotype was detected a few times. The V and J genes are TRBV3-1 and TRBJ2-7; D is tentatively TRBD1 or TRBD2 (5 bases each). The CDR3 covers 13 residues. CDR1 and CDR2 from the germline V gene are LGHDT and YNNKEL (reference sequence). Trimming took 4 bases from V and 2 from J, leaving 9 bases between them. The CDR3 nucleotides read TGTGCCAGCAGCCGGGGGTTCACCTACGAGCAGTACTTC. Translation gives CASSRGFTYEQYF.

The rearrangement joins TRBV7-3 to TRBJ2-1; maybe TRBD2 (6 bases). Per germline, CDR1 SGHTA and CDR2 FQGTGA. The CDR3 is made up of 13 amino acids. Trimming took off 5 bases at V and 6 bases at J, with 11 bases between the two ends. This CDR3 is CASSRMGGNEQFF. CDR3 DNA sequence: TGTGCCAGCAGCCGGATGGGGGGCAATGAGCAGTTCTTC. The full variable domain, completed using reference TRBV7-3 and TRBJ2-1, is GAGVSQTPSNKVTEKGKYVELRCDPISGHTALYWYRQSLGQGPEFLIYFQGTGAADDSGLPNDRFFAVRPEGSVSTLKIQRTERGDSAVYLCASSRMGGNEQFFGPGTRLTVL.

This chain connects TRBV12-3 or TRBV12-4 to TRBJ2-2; D unclear. V lost 7 bases to trimming and J lost 0 bases, with 21 bases between them. The CDR3 covers 18 residues. The CDR3 sequence is CASTDPRSQNPNTGELFF. The CDR3 coding sequence is TGTGCCAGCACCGACCCTCGCTCCCAAAATCCGAACACCGGGGAGCTGTTTTTT.

The chain recombines TRBV9 with TRBJ2-1; TRBD2 might be the D (6 bases). The V and J ends lost 0 bases and 0 bases respectively, with 16 bases between them. The CDR3 has 18 amino acids. In germline, CDR1 is SGDLS, CDR2 YYNGEE. This CDR3 reads CASSVDGGGGSSYNEQFF. Written as DNA, the CDR3 is TGTGCCAGCAGCGTAGATGGGGGAGGTGGGAGCTCCTACAATGAGCAGTTCTTC.

This clonotype was observed a few times. The V and J genes are TRBV28 and TRBJ2-3; 9 bases agree with TRBD2. The V segment lost 1 base and the J segment 4 bases; nucleotides outside the gene matches: 3. CDR3 length equals 15 residues. In germline, CDR1 is MDHEN, CDR2 SYDVKM. The CDR3 DNA is TGTGCCAGCAGTTTATTAGCGGGAGTAGCAGATACGCAGTATTTT. It is translated as CASSLLAGVADTQYF.

In the case of this clonotype: A junction boundary mismatches the germline segment, possibly from a read error. The J gene is TRBJ2-7, the V gene TRBV28; 9 bases match TRBD1. CDR3 length equals 16 residues. Germline CDR1 reads MDHEN; CDR2 reads SYDVKM. CDR3 residues: CVSSPPPGQGPYEQYF. As DNA, the CDR3 is TGTGTCAGCAGTCCTCCTCCGGGACAGGGCCCCTACGAGCAGTACTTC.

Ten or more counts support this clonotype. The DNA for the CDR3 is TGCAGTGCTAAGAAGGGACTAGCGGGAGATTTGGCCAAAAACATTCAGTACTTC. This encodes CSAKKGLAGDLAKNIQYF. The J gene is TRBJ2-4, the V gene TRBV20-1, with 14 bases matching TRBD2. The CDR3 extends over 18 amino acids. The junction had 9 bases not matched to a gene; V was cut back by 4 bases and J by 1 base. Looked up from germline, CDR1 is DFQATT and CDR2 is SNEGSKA (reference sequence).

The chain is built from TRBV14 and TRBJ2-1; 8 bases map to TRBD2. Gene TRBJ2-7 matches the end of the DNA better, so the J call may be wrong. There are 15 residues in the CDR3. Germline V gene sequence: CDR1 SGHDN, CDR2 FVKESK. In DNA, the CDR3 is TGTGCCAGCAGCCAAGATCGACCGACTAGCGACGAGCAGTACTTC. This sequence encodes CASSQDRPTSDEQYF.

This clonotype has just a few counts. The rearrangement joins TRBV6-1 to TRBJ2-4; tentative D call: TRBD1 (6 bases). The J call is in doubt because the DNA end fits TRBJ2-5 better. From germline, CDR1 is MNHNS and CDR2 SASEGT. The CDR3 totals 16 residues. The DNA of the CDR3 is TGTGCCAGCAGTCCTCGGACAGTACCTAGAGGGGAGACCCAGTACTTC. Protein: CASSPRTVPRGETQYF.

The V call is TRBV5-1, the J call TRBJ1-2; no clear D gene. The CDR3 is 11 amino acids. Germline V gene data show CDR1 as SGHRS and CDR2 as YFSETQ. The germline V and J ends were trimmed by 0 bases and 8 bases, with 5 bases remaining between them. The CDR3 loop reads CASSLDSGYTF. DNA of the CDR3: TGCGCCAGCAGCTTGGACTCGGGCTACACCTTC.

This clonotype occurred a few times. Written as DNA, the CDR3 is TGTGCCAGCAGCCCCGCCGAGAGTGGGAACTATGGCTACACCTTC. Translating it yields CASSPAESGNYGYTF. The genes are TRBV4-2 and TRBJ1-2; no clear D gene. The CDR3 spans 15 residues. Trimming left V 4 bases short and J 2 bases short, with 14 bases between. Germline assignment: CDR1 LGHNA and CDR2 YNFKEQ.

This chain joins TRBV4-3 and TRBJ2-1, with 8 nucleotides matching TRBD2. Germline-derived CDR1 and CDR2 are LGHNA and YSLEER. The CDR3 runs to 16 residues. The J segment lost 2 bases and the V segment lost 1 base, leaving 4 bases of the junction unmatched. DNA for the CDR3: TGCGCCAGCAGCCAAGTTGTAGCGGGACCCTACAATGAGCAGTTCTTC. Amino acid sequence: CASSQVVAGPYNEQFF.

The J gene is TRBJ2-3, the V gene TRBV27; 12 bases map to TRBD1. CDR1 is MNHEY, CDR2 SMNVEV, per germline (reference sequence). The CDR3 covers 15 residues. After removal of 5 bases from V and 7 bases from J, the junction contained 7 bases not matched to a gene. This chain's CDR3 is CASSISRDRGHTQYF. The CDR3 DNA follows: TGTGCCAGCAGTATCTCCCGGGACAGGGGGCATACGCAGTATTTT.

The chain employs TRBV10-3 and TRBJ1-6, with D perhaps TRBD1 (6 bases). This CDR3 contains 18 residues. Germline V lookup: CDR1 ENHRY, CDR2 SYGVKD. Trimming shortened V by 8 bases and J by 0 bases, and 20 bases separated the two germline ends. The CDR3 here is CAIGLRDIGGSYNSPLHF. The CDR3 DNA follows: TGTGCCATCGGACTCCGGGACATAGGCGGCTCCTATAATTCACCCCTCCACTTT.